These 31 T cell receptor beta chains came from one sample sequenced in a study of CD8 T cells in Susac syndrome. Roughly 0.45 to 1 ug RNA was reverse transcribed with random hexamers. TCRdb passed the immunoSEQ multiplex PCR reads through MiXCR, listing each CDR3 protein once. The sample holds 200,000 or so distinct CDR3 sequences, roughly 96% seen once. The source material was CD4+ T cells from PBMCs. The source of these receptors is a human donor with multiple sclerosis.

V usage is TRBV18 and J usage is TRBJ2-5, with D maybe TRBD1 (6 bases). The CDR3 has 16 residues. The germline gives CDR1 KGHSH, CDR2 LQKENI. V was shortened by 1 base and J by 2 bases, with 14 bases between the two germline ends. Written as DNA, the CDR3 is TGTGCCAGCTCACCACTAAGGGACATGGATCAAGAGACCCAGTACTTC. Translation: CASSPLRDMDQETQYF.

In regard to this clonotype: At one end, the junction sequence differs from germline, possibly due to a read error. V and J are TRBV2 and TRBJ1-1; tentatively, D is TRBD1 (6 bases). Germline loops: CDR1 SNHLY, CDR2 FYNNEI. The CDR3 is 12 amino acids. The CDR3 region has the DNA TGCGTGAAGGGGGATAAGAACACTGAAGCTTTCTTT. This encodes CVKGDKNTEAFF.

The chain recombines TRBV29-1 with TRBJ2-1, with D perhaps matching TRBD2 (5 bases). The CDR3 runs 15 residues. The germline gives CDR1 SQVTM, CDR2 ANQGSEA. Trimming shortened V by 5 bases and J by 3 bases, and 17 bases separated the two germline ends. CDR3: CSVREGLLSYNEQFF. The CDR3 DNA reads TGCAGCGTTAGAGAAGGACTCCTCAGCTACAATGAGCAGTTCTTC.

This sequence joins TRBV29-1 and TRBJ2-7; no clear D gene. This CDR3 has 14 amino acids. The germline V gene encodes CDR1 SQVTM and CDR2 ANQGSEA. The V end was cut by 4 bases, the J end by 0 bases, with 13 bases between. The CDR3 sequence: CSVVLGSFSYEQYF. CDR3 bases: TGCAGCGTTGTACTTGGCTCTTTCTCCTACGAGCAGTACTTC.

The chain employs TRBV2 and TRBJ1-5; tentative D call: TRBD1 (5 bases). Trimming stripped 7 bases from V and 5 bases from J, with 12 bases between. Germline CDR1 SNHLY, CDR2 FYNNEI. There are 13 residues in the CDR3. CDR3 sequence reads: CASTGDGDQPQHF. CDR3 sequence (DNA): TGTGCCAGCACCGGGGACGGAGATCAGCCCCAGCATTTT. The variable domain in full, with the rest retrieved from reference TRBV2 and TRBJ1-5, is EPEVTQTPSHQVTQMGQEVILRCVPISNHLYFYWYRQILGQKVEFLVSFYNNEISEKSEIFDDQFSVERPDGSNFTLKIRSTKLEDSAMYFCASTGDGDQPQHFGDGTRLSIL.

V usage is TRBV20-1 and J usage is TRBJ2-4; D is uncertain. Germline V gives CDR1 DFQATT, CDR2 SNEGSKA (reference sequence). This CDR3 spans 13 amino acids. Trimming left V 6 bases short and J 0 bases short, with 9 bases between. The CDR3, as DNA: TGCAGTGCCCTTCAAAAAGCCAAAAACATTCAGTACTTC. This sequence encodes CSALQKAKNIQYF.

The V call is TRBV15, the J call TRBJ1-6, with TRBD1 identical over 7 bases. The CDR3 has 14 residues. The ends lost 4 bases at V and 7 bases at J; junction bases unmatched: 4. Germline assignment: CDR1 LNHNV and CDR2 YYDKDF (reference sequence). CDR3 sequence (DNA): TGTGCCACCAGCACCAGGGGGGGAAATTCACCCCTCCACTTT. Protein: CATSTRGGNSPLHF. Full variable domain (remainder filled in from reference TRBV15 and TRBJ1-6): DAMVIQNPRYQVTQFGKPVTLSCSQTLNHNVMYWYQQKSSQAPKLLFHYYDKDFNNEADTPDNFQSRRPNTSFCFLDIRSPGLGDTAMYLCATSTRGGNSPLHFGNGTRLTVT.

The V gene is TRBV6-4, the J gene TRBJ2-1, with a possible D match to TRBD1 (6 bases). This CDR3 spans 13 amino acids. V was cut by 4 bases and J by 7 bases, with 11 bases left in between. Germline-derived CDR1 and CDR2 are MRHNA and SNTAGT. The DNA of the CDR3 is TGTGCCAGCAGTGCTACAGGGTGGAATGAGCAGTTCTTC. It specifies CASSATGWNEQFF.

The chain uses TRBV7-9 and TRBJ2-5, with 10 positions matching TRBD2. The germline CDR1 and CDR2 sequences are SEHNR and FQNEAQ (reference sequence). V was pared by 6 bases and J by 3 bases, with 4 bases of the junction left unmatched. The CDR3 is 14 residues long. The CDR3 nucleotides are TGTGCCAGCAGAGCTAGCGGGAGTAAAGAGACCCAGTACTTC. Translating it yields CASRASGSKETQYF.

The rearrangement uses TRBV4-1 and TRBJ2-7; possibly TRBD1 or TRBD2 for D (5 bases each). V was trimmed by 1 base and J by 4 bases, leaving 14 bases between them. CDR1 and CDR2 from the germline V gene are MGHRA and YSYEKL. The CDR3 is 15 residues long. The CDR3 sequence is CASSQVLEGSYEQYF. As DNA, the CDR3 is TGCGCCAGCAGCCAAGTTCTAGAGGGGTCTTACGAGCAGTACTTC.

The chain has TRBV9 and TRBJ2-7; 8 bases align to TRBD2. Looked up from germline, CDR1 is SGDLS and CDR2 is YYNGEE. The CDR3 sequence is 14 residues long. With V trimmed by 4 bases and J by 3 bases, 6 bases remained unmatched. CDR3 in DNA: TGTGCCAGCAGCCGGGGGGGTTTTGACTACGAGCAGTACTTC. Its translation: CASSRGGFDYEQYF.

This chain links TRBV11-2 with TRBJ2-7; unclear D gene. V lost 1 base to trimming and J lost 12 bases, with 13 bases between them. This CDR3 region has 12 residues. Germline V gene lookup returns CDR1 SGHAT and CDR2 FQNNGV. Written as DNA, the CDR3 is TGTGCCAGCAGCTTAGCTCGGACCTGGGGGTACTTC. It is translated as CASSLARTWGYF. The whole variable domain, filled in from reference TRBV11-2 and TRBJ2-7, reads EAGVAQSPRYKIIEKRQSVAFWCNPISGHATLYWYQQILGQGPKLLIQFQNNGVVDDSQLPKDRFSAERLKGVDSTLKIQPAKLEDSAVYLCASSLARTWGYFGPGTRLTVT.

In this sample, this clonotype turned up a few times. This chain links TRBV5-1 with TRBJ2-5, with D possibly being TRBD1 (6 bases). Germline CDR1 and CDR2: SGHRS and YFSETQ. This CDR3 comprises 14 residues. Trimming cost V 0 bases and J 7 bases, with 13 bases left between them. CDR3 loop: CASSLGPGRGTQYF. The CDR3 coding sequence is TGCGCCAGCAGCTTGGGACCAGGCAGGGGGACCCAGTACTTC.

The V call is TRBV15, the J call TRBJ1-1; D is perhaps TRBD1 (5 bases). Germline lookup yields CDR1 LNHNV and CDR2 YYDKDF (reference sequence). Trimming took off 2 bases at V and 11 bases at J, with 24 bases between the two ends. The CDR3 length is 16 residues. CDR3 DNA: TGTGCCACCAGCAGAACACTTCCTAGGGCAGGGTCGCTCGCTTTCTTT. As protein: CATSRTLPRAGSLAFF.

The gene calls are TRBV30 and TRBJ1-1; D unresolved. The CDR3 runs to 11 residues. Germline V gene data show CDR1 as GTSNPN and CDR2 as SVGIG (reference sequence). Trimming cost V 0 bases and J 11 bases, with 10 bases left between them. CDR3 loop: CAWSVKRSAFF. CDR3 DNA: TGTGCCTGGAGTGTAAAACGGTCGGCTTTCTTT.

The rearrangement uses TRBV9 and TRBJ2-2, with 7 nucleotides matching TRBD2. The CDR3 totals 15 residues. Trimming cost V 0 bases and J 5 bases; bases outside gene matches: 4. Germline V gene lookup returns CDR1 SGDLS and CDR2 YYNGEE. The CDR3 nucleotides read TGTGCCAGCAGCGTAGCTGGGACTACTACCGGGGAGCTGTTTTTT. Translated, it gives CASSVAGTTTGELFF.

This chain joins TRBV20-1 and TRBJ1-1, with TRBD1 as a possible D gene (5 bases). This CDR3 is built from 13 residues. Trimming cost V 6 bases and J 4 bases, with 15 bases left between them. Per germline, CDR1 DFQATT and CDR2 SNEGSKA (reference sequence). CDR3 sequence (DNA): TGCAGTGCGGAAGGTTGGGGGGGCACTGAAGCTTTCTTT. Residues: CSAEGWGGTEAFF.

This clonotype was counted a single time. V and J are TRBV6-6 and TRBJ2-5; D is uncertain. Trimming stripped 5 bases from V and 4 bases from J, with 11 bases between. This CDR3 comprises 13 residues. Germline V gives CDR1 MNHNY, CDR2 SVGAGI (reference sequence). The CDR3 DNA sequence: TGTGCCAGCAGTGCGCTAATATCAGAGACCCAGTACTTC. The encoded protein is CASSALISETQYF.

V and J are TRBV3-1 and TRBJ2-1, with 13 nucleotides matching TRBD2. Germline loops: CDR1 LGHDT, CDR2 YNNKEL (reference sequence). The CDR3 extends over 18 amino acids. With 1 base clipped from V and 2 bases from J, the junction kept 5 bases outside the gene matches. In nucleotides, the CDR3 is TGTGCCAGCAGCCAAGCCTGGGGACTAGCGGGAACCTACAATGAGCAGTTCTTC. Translation: CASSQAWGLAGTYNEQFF.

The CDR3 region has the DNA TGTGCCAGCAGCCAGAAAACATCAGGGGTCGGGGAGCTGTTTTTT. It encodes CASSQKTSGVGELFF. The rearrangement uses TRBV3-1 and TRBJ2-2; tentative D call: TRBD1 (6 bases). Germline loops: CDR1 LGHDT, CDR2 YNNKEL (reference sequence). The CDR3 contains 15 residues. V lost 3 bases to trimming and J lost 7 bases, with 15 bases between them.

V is TRBV15 and J is TRBJ1-1, with 7 bases that match TRBD1. Germline V gene lookup returns CDR1 LNHNV and CDR2 YYDKDF (reference sequence). V shed 9 bases and J 0 bases; nucleotides not matched to a gene: 10. The CDR3 contains 15 residues. CDR3 region: CATSRRQGMNTEAFF. DNA of the CDR3: TGTGCCACTAGCCGCCGACAGGGAATGAACACTGAAGCTTTCTTT.

There are a few counts of this clonotype. The rearrangement links TRBV6-5 to TRBJ2-5; D is undetermined. CDR3 length: 10 residues. Trimming took off 5 bases at V and 7 bases at J, with 5 bases between the two ends. Looked up from germline, CDR1 is MNHEY and CDR2 is SVGAGI. CDR3 amino acids: CASSPRTQYF. For the CDR3, the DNA is TGTGCCAGCAGTCCGCGGACCCAGTACTTC.

The V gene is TRBV29-1, the J gene TRBJ2-3; TRBD2 aligns across 9 bases. From germline, CDR1 is SQVTM and CDR2 ANQGSEA. This CDR3 spans 14 amino acids. Losses at the gene ends were 8 bases for V and 4 bases for J; bases not matched to a gene: 10. CDR3 DNA sequence: TGCAGCTCCCTTTTTAGCGGGAGAGCAGATACGCAGTATTTT. It translates to CSSLFSGRADTQYF.

This chain connects TRBV30 to TRBJ1-1; D possibly corresponds to TRBD1 (5 bases). Per the germline V gene, CDR1 is GTSNPN and CDR2 is SVGIG (reference sequence). The CDR3 extends over 15 amino acids. Between the trimmed V and J ends, which lost 3 bases and 4 bases, there was a span of 18 bases. CDR3 bases: TGTGCCTGGAGCTCCTCTAGGTTGAGGGGCACTGAAGCTTTCTTT. Translating gives CAWSSSRLRGTEAFF.

The V and J genes are TRBV11-2 and TRBJ2-2, with 7 nucleotides matching TRBD1. The CDR3 has 15 amino acids. Germline trimming cut 5 bases from V and 1 base from J; bases unmatched to any gene: 4. Germline assignment: CDR1 SGHAT and CDR2 FQNNGV. DNA for the CDR3: TGTGCCAGCAGCACTCGGACAGGGAACACCGGGGAGCTGTTTTTT. Its translation: CASSTRTGNTGELFF.

The chain joins TRBV20-1 to TRBJ2-1; a possible D gene is TRBD2 (6 bases). The CDR3 consists of 16 residues. CDR1 is DFQATT, CDR2 SNEGSKA, per germline (reference sequence). The V end was cut by 6 bases, the J end by 2 bases, with 20 bases between. CDR3 sequence (DNA): TGCAGTGCCCCCCGGATGGGGGAGGAGACCTACAATGAGCAGTTCTTC. This translates into CSAPRMGEETYNEQFF.

This chain joins TRBV11-2 and TRBJ2-5; 7 positions agree with TRBD2. Germline V lookup: CDR1 SGHAT, CDR2 FQNNGV. The CDR3 sequence is 13 residues long. V shed 8 bases, J shed 5 bases, and the junction held 8 bases outside the gene matches. Here the CDR3 DNA reads TGTGCCAGCCGTGCGGGAGCAAGGGAGACCCAGTACTTC. It encodes CASRAGARETQYF.

This chain links TRBV30 with TRBJ1-2, with D uncertain. CDR1 and CDR2 (germline): GTSNPN, SVGIG (reference sequence). Trimming removed 1 base at V and 8 bases at J, with 8 bases between. The CDR3 runs to 11 residues. The CDR3 here is CAWSGARGYTF. CDR3 nucleotides: TGTGCCTGGAGTGGGGCGAGGGGCTACACCTTC.

The table lists this clonotype with a count of one. The chain combines TRBV18 with TRBJ2-1, with D tentatively TRBD1 or TRBD2 (5 bases each). CDR1 is KGHSH and CDR2 is LQKENI in the germline V gene. V was shortened by 4 bases and J by 5 bases, with 9 bases between the two germline ends. The length of the CDR3 is 13 residues. This chain's CDR3 is CASSRGRDNEQFF. CDR3 nucleotide sequence: TGTGCCAGCTCACGGGGACGCGACAATGAGCAGTTCTTC.

The rearrangement joins TRBV29-1 to TRBJ1-2, with a possible D match to TRBD1 (5 bases). Germline assignment: CDR1 SQVTM and CDR2 ANQGSEA. The CDR3 sequence is 11 residues long. The V and J ends lost 4 bases and 6 bases respectively, with 9 bases between them. The CDR3, as DNA: TGCAGCGTTGTGGTGGGGGATGGCTACACCTTC. Protein sequence: CSVVVGDGYTF.

This chain connects TRBV5-6 to TRBJ2-3; 9 bases fit TRBD2. Germline trimming cut 4 bases from V and 7 bases from J; bases unmatched to any gene: 7. The germline V gene has CDR1 SGHDT and CDR2 YYEEEE. The CDR3 extends over 14 amino acids. The CDR3 loop is CASSPGTSTYTQYF. The CDR3 DNA reads TGTGCCAGCAGCCCCGGGACTAGCACCTATACGCAGTATTTT.